Given below is one T cell receptor (beta chain) in context. The antigen is not known. This sample stems from a study of T cells in Graves' hyperthyroidism and ophthalmopathy. The CDR3 is made up of 12 amino acids. Trimming took 11 bases from V and 5 from J; bases not matched to a gene: 8. Germline loops: CDR1 LNHDA, CDR2 SQIVND (reference sequence). Study-wide results and limits: Most thyroid clonotypes that were expanded above 0.001 also turned up in blood.

Patients aged 18 to 65 had newly diagnosed hyperthyroidism lasting under 2 months. It was uncontrolled infection, other autoimmune disease, pregnancy or lactation that excluded patients. Amplified TCR beta CDR3 regions derived from RNA transcripts. Using the HTBI primer set, a first-round RT-PCR was run on the TCR CDR3. TCRdb reprocessed the multiplex PCR reads with MiXCR, giving one entry per CDR3 protein. The sample carries about 510,000 distinct CDR3 sequences, approximately 14% recorded once. This chain links TRBV19 with TRBJ1-2, with 7 bases identical to TRBD1. Sequenced input: blood. The sequence was obtained from a woman in her 40s with Graves' hyperthyroidism. This CDR3 reads CAVKGGWYGYTF. The DNA of the CDR3 is TGTGCCGTCAAAGGGGGCTGGTATGGCTACACCTTC.